The 13 T cell receptor beta chains reported below all come from one sample, sequenced in a study of cytomegalovirus exposure and HLA in healthy donors. This table comes from immunoSEQ multiplex PCR, and its TCRdb copy is limited to in-frame clones, with some not included. In the table there are 200,000 to 250,000 clones, 80% to 90% of which are singletons. The source material was PBMCs. These receptors were obtained from a man aged 18 to 30 in good health and CMV-seronegative.

The rearrangement links TRBV2 to TRBJ1-2; 8 bases agree with TRBD1. CDR3 size: 14 residues. V dropped 7 bases and J dropped 3; count of bases not matched to a gene: 7. Germline loops: CDR1 SNHLY, CDR2 FYNNEI. Here the CDR3 reads CASKQDRVDYGYTF. CDR3 nucleotide sequence: TGTGCCAGCAAACAGGACAGGGTCGACTATGGCTACACCTTC.

The chain couples TRBV6-1 to TRBJ1-2; perhaps TRBD1 as D (6 bases). This CDR3 comprises 16 residues. The germline CDR1 and CDR2 sequences are MNHNS and SASEGT. V was trimmed by 3 bases and J by 6 bases, leaving 20 bases between them. The CDR3 loop is CASSESALQGWDGYTF. DNA for the CDR3: TGTGCCAGCAGTGAGAGCGCCCTACAGGGATGGGATGGCTACACCTTC.

This chain joins TRBV6-5 and TRBJ2-7; 7 positions match TRBD2. The CDR3 spans 15 residues. V shed 5 bases and J 0 bases; nucleotides not matched to a gene: 7. Germline CDR1 reads MNHEY; CDR2 reads SVGAGI. The CDR3 DNA is TGTGCCAGCAGTACCCAGGCGGGGGTCTCCTACGAGCAGTACTTC. It yields the protein CASSTQAGVSYEQYF.

As DNA, the CDR3 is TGTGCCAGTCAATCAGGGGGCGGTGGTGAAAAACTGTTTTTT. This encodes CASQSGGGGEKLFF. The V call is TRBV6-1, the J call TRBJ1-4; 8 nucleotides line up with TRBD1. This CDR3 contains 14 residues. V lost 9 bases to trimming and J lost 7 bases; unmatched junction nucleotides: 10. Germline CDR1 and CDR2: MNHNS and SASEGT.

The chain is built from TRBV4-1 and TRBJ1-5; D remains unclear. Germline CDR1 and CDR2: MGHRA and YSYEKL. This CDR3 has 16 amino acids. Trimming removed 1 base from V and 1 base from J, with 11 bases in between. The CDR3: CASSQVAGRSNQPQHF. The CDR3 DNA reads as TGCGCCAGCAGCCAAGTCGCGGGAAGGAGCAATCAGCCCCAGCATTTT.

This clone was detected a few times. The gene calls are TRBV6-5 and TRBJ1-6; D possibly corresponds to TRBD1 (6 bases). The CDR3 covers 12 residues. The germline V gene encodes CDR1 MNHEY and CDR2 SVGAGI. Here the CDR3 reads CAVRGGNSPLHF. The CDR3 region has the DNA TGTGCGGTGAGGGGGGGTAATTCACCCCTCCACTTT.

The rearrangement links TRBV5-4 to TRBJ2-7; 15 bases line up with TRBD2. The junction had 4 bases not matched to a gene; V was cut back by 2 bases and J by 4 bases. This CDR3 region has 16 residues. The germline V gene has CDR1 SGHNT and CDR2 YYREEE (reference sequence). CDR3 coding DNA: TGTGCCAGCAGCTTCGGACTAGCGGGAGGGCCTTACGAGCAGTACTTC. Translation: CASSFGLAGGPYEQYF.

The chain carries TRBV10-3 and TRBJ1-2; tentatively, D is TRBD1 (5 bases). The CDR3 covers 12 residues. From germline, CDR1 is ENHRY and CDR2 SYGVKD. V lost 11 bases to trimming and J lost 0 bases, with 10 bases between them. The CDR3 region is CAAGGTNYGYTF. In DNA, the CDR3 is TGTGCCGCCGGGGGTACTAACTATGGCTACACCTTC.

The chain has TRBV6-5 and TRBJ1-2, with unresolved D. The V gene lost 6 bases and the J gene lost 5 bases, with 13 bases spanning the gap. Germline V gene lookup returns CDR1 MNHEY and CDR2 SVGAGI. This CDR3 has 13 amino acids. The CDR3: CASSLGGEYGYTF. The DNA for the CDR3 is TGTGCCAGCAGCCTCGGAGGCGAATATGGCTACACCTTC.

As for this clone: Germline is not matched at one junction end, which may reflect a read error. The chain carries TRBV9 and TRBJ1-1; TRBD1 is a possible D gene (5 bases). This CDR3 contains 14 residues. In germline, CDR1 is SGDLS, CDR2 YYNGEE. Here the CDR3 reads CASTVDGRDTEAFF. Here the CDR3 DNA reads TGTGCCAGCACCGTAGATGGCAGGGACACTGAAGCTTTCTTT.

The chain joins TRBV4-1 to TRBJ1-4; D may be TRBD1 (6 bases). This CDR3 region has 16 residues. Trimming stripped 4 bases from V and 4 bases from J, with 16 bases between. Germline V gives CDR1 MGHRA, CDR2 YSYEKL. The DNA of the CDR3 is TGCGCCAGCAGCCGGAGACAGGTCAGGGGTAATGAAAAACTGTTTTTT. It translates to CASSRRQVRGNEKLFF.

The chain is built from TRBV6-5 and TRBJ2-5, with TRBD2 matching 7 bases. The junction had 11 bases not matched to a gene; V was cut back by 8 bases and J by 2 bases. This CDR3 comprises 15 residues. Germline CDR1 and CDR2: MNHEY and SVGAGI. The CDR3 protein is CASRGGSTRQETQYF. The CDR3, as DNA: TGTGCCAGCCGTGGCGGGAGTACCCGGCAAGAGACCCAGTACTTC.

The chain couples TRBV4-2 to TRBJ2-3; TRBD2 might be the D (5 bases). CDR1 and CDR2 from the germline V gene are LGHNA and YNFKEQ. The CDR3 has 13 residues. The germline V and J ends were trimmed by 2 bases and 6 bases, with 9 bases remaining between them. CDR3 DNA sequence: TGTGCCAGCAGCCAACTATCGGGGGATACGCAGTATTTT. Protein sequence: CASSQLSGDTQYF.